Listed below are T cell receptor beta chains from one sample, sequenced in a study of blood T cell repertoires in COVID-19. The repertoire was sequenced with immunoSEQ multiplex PCR; TCRdb's copy has only in-frame clones and lacks some. The sample contains approximately 150,000 clones, 85% of which appear only once. The specimen was PBMCs or T cells enriched from blood (not recorded which). These receptors originate from a woman aged 40 to 50 who had recovered from COVID-19. CDR3s include the opening cysteine and the closing phenylalanine or tryptophan. The D gene is left open where the match is weak. Expanded clones are given a class, and other clones once, few, many or no size at all.

size: .; V: TRBV11-2; D: TRBD1; J: TRBJ2-7; DNA: TGTGCCAGCAGCCTCCAAGGGGGACAGGTCTACGAGCAGTACTTC; CDR3: CASSLQGGQVYEQYF
size: once; V: TRBV6-1; D: .; J: TRBJ1-1; DNA: TGTGCCAGCAGTGAAAAGGCTACAGAGAGAAACACTGAAGCTTTCTTT; CDR3: CASSEKATERNTEAFF
size: .; V: TRBV7-9; D: .; J: TRBJ1-4; DNA: TGTGCCAGCAGCCAGATCCGGGAAACTAATGAAAAACTGTTTTTT; CDR3: CASSQIRETNEKLFF
size: once; V: TRBV9; D: .; J: TRBJ2-5; DNA: TGTGCCAGCAGCGTAGCAGTATGGGACAACCGCCTAGAGACCCAGTACTTC; CDR3: CASSVAVWDNRLETQYF
size: .; V: TRBV5-1; D: .; J: TRBJ2-6; DNA: TGCGCCAGCAGCTCCAGACACCCCTCTGGGGCCAACGTCCTGACTTTC; CDR3: CASSSRHPSGANVLTF
size: .; V: TRBV10-1; D: TRBD2; J: TRBJ2-1; DNA: TGCGCCAGCAGTCAAACCGGGACTAGGGTCGATGAGCAGTTCTTC; CDR3: CASSQTGTRVDEQFF
size: few; V: TRBV6-1; D: TRBD1; J: TRBJ2-7; DNA: TGTGCCAGCAGTGAATTCGGCAGGGGGCAGTCCTACGAGCAGTACTTC; CDR3: CASSEFGRGQSYEQYF
size: .; V: TRBV4-1; D: .; J: TRBJ2-3; DNA: TGCGCCAGCAGCCAACAGAACACAGATACGCAGTATTTT; CDR3: CASSQQNTDTQYF
size: .; V: TRBV11-2; D: TRBD2; J: TRBJ2-1; DNA: TGTGCCAGCAGCACTGGACTAGCGGGAGGCAATGAGCAGTTCTTC; CDR3: CASSTGLAGGNEQFF
size: .; V: TRBV13; D: TRBD1; J: TRBJ1-2; DNA: TGTGCCAGCAGCTTGGGACAGGACTATGGCTACACCTTC; CDR3: CASSLGQDYGYTF
size: .; V: TRBV28; D: TRBD1; J: TRBJ1-5; DNA: TGTGCCAGCAGTACCCGACGGACAGGGGTTAATCAGCCCCAGCATTTT; CDR3: CASSTRRTGVNQPQHF
size: .; V: TRBV10-3; D: .; J: TRBJ2-3; DNA: TGTGCCATCAGTGGGGGCGGGACTAGCACAGATACGCAGTATTTT; CDR3: CAISGGGTSTDTQYF
size: .; V: TRBV30; D: .; J: TRBJ1-2; DNA: TGTGCCTGGAGTGTTCTCCCCCAGGGTAACTATGGCTACACCTTC; CDR3: CAWSVLPQGNYGYTF
size: .; V: TRBV9; D: .; J: TRBJ1-3; DNA: TGTGCCAGCAGCTCCAGGGCAACCGGAAACACCATATATTTT; CDR3: CASSSRATGNTIYF
size: .; V: TRBV9; D: .; J: TRBJ2-7; DNA: TGTGCCAGCAGCGTAGGGGCCCGGGACAACTCCTACGAGCAGTACTTC; CDR3: CASSVGARDNSYEQYF
size: .; V: TRBV4-1; D: .; J: TRBJ2-3; DNA: TGCGCCAGCAGCCAAGTAGGGGCAGATACGCAGTATTTT; CDR3: CASSQVGADTQYF
size: .; V: TRBV6-6; D: .; J: TRBJ2-5; DNA: TGTGCCAGCAGTCGCACACAGACGACACAGGGATTAGAGACCCAGTACTTC; CDR3: CASSRTQTTQGLETQYF